The 32 T cell receptor beta chains below all came from one sample that was sequenced in a study of blood T cells in healthy people across ages. A second PCR, run for about 7 to 11 cycles, used a sample-barcoded 5' primer plus a J-beta primer mix. TCRdb itself ran the 5' RACE reads through MiXCR, one entry per CDR3 protein. The table lists roughly 1 million distinct CDR3 sequences, roughly 24% of them singletons. The data also belong to a second study, concerning T cells of mothers and their children.

The sequenced sample was blood. All receptors come from a girl aged 2 to 9 in good health.

The V call is TRBV20-1, the J call TRBJ2-5; TRBD2 might be the D (5 bases). This CDR3 is built from 14 residues. The V end was cut by 0 bases, the J end by 3 bases, with 11 bases between. Germline assignment: CDR1 DFQATT and CDR2 SNEGSKA (reference sequence). CDR3 DNA sequence: TGCAGTGCTAGAGAGCGGGCAATCAAAGAGACCCAGTACTTC. This sequence encodes CSARERAIKETQYF.

The V gene is TRBV5-1, the J gene TRBJ2-2, with D tentatively TRBD2 (6 bases). Trimming took off 4 bases at V and 0 bases at J, with 10 bases between the two ends. This CDR3 is built from 15 residues. Germline V gene lookup returns CDR1 SGHRS and CDR2 YFSETQ. The CDR3, as DNA: TGCGCCAGCAGCACGGGACTTACGAACACCGGGGAGCTGTTTTTT. Translated, it gives CASSTGLTNTGELFF.

The chain employs TRBV7-2 and TRBJ1-2, with D tentatively TRBD1 (6 bases). Per the germline V gene, CDR1 is SGHTA and CDR2 is FQGNSA. There are 14 residues in the CDR3. V shed 5 bases and J shed 6 bases, with 16 bases lying between them. The CDR3 DNA sequence: TGTGCCAGCAGCCCACGGCAGGGGAGGGATGGCTACACCTTC. Its protein product is CASSPRQGRDGYTF.

This clonotype was seen a few times. This chain links TRBV6-6 with TRBJ1-4, with a tentative D call TRBD1 (5 bases). The V gene's germline CDR1 is MNHNY and CDR2 SVGAGI (reference sequence). The germline V and J ends were trimmed by 5 bases and 5 bases, with 18 bases remaining between them. The CDR3 length is 16 residues. The CDR3 DNA follows: TGTGCCAGCAGTCCCCGGGACCGAGAAAAAAATGAAAAACTGTTTTTT. Its translation: CASSPRDREKNEKLFF.

V and J are TRBV6-5 and TRBJ2-1; 12 nucleotides align to TRBD2. The CDR3 loop spans 15 amino acids. Trimming took 5 bases from V and 4 from J; bases not matched to a gene: 3. Germline CDR1 and CDR2: MNHEY and SVGAGI. The chain's CDR3 is CASSDGTSGYNEQFF. The CDR3 bases are TGTGCCAGCAGTGACGGGACTAGCGGGTACAATGAGCAGTTCTTC.

The gene calls are TRBV10-3 and TRBJ2-5; possible D gene TRBD2, 6 bases. The germline CDR1 and CDR2 sequences are ENHRY and SYGVKD. The CDR3 covers 15 residues. Trimming cost V 0 bases and J 5 bases, with 13 bases left between them. For the CDR3, the DNA is TGTGCCATCAGTGAGTCGGGGGGTTCGGCGGAGACCCAGTACTTC. It yields the protein CAISESGGSAETQYF.

This clonotype occurred a few times. The chain links TRBV16 to TRBJ1-5; D gene ambiguous. Trimming took 2 bases from V and 4 from J, leaving 12 bases between them. The CDR3 loop spans 15 amino acids. From germline, CDR1 is KGHSY and CDR2 FQNENV. The CDR3 loop is CASSQTMVQNQPQHF. The DNA of the CDR3 is TGTGCCAGCAGCCAAACGATGGTTCAGAATCAGCCCCAGCATTTT. The complete variable domain, with remaining parts taken from reference TRBV16 and TRBJ1-5, reads GEEVAQTPKHLVRGEGQKAKLYCAPIKGHSYVFWYQQVLKNEFKFLISFQNENVFDETGMPKERFSAKCLPNSPCSLEIQATKLEDSAVYFCASSQTMVQNQPQHFGDGTRLSIL.

V gene TRBV20-1 combines with J gene TRBJ2-3, with D possibly matching TRBD2 (6 bases). CDR1 DFQATT and CDR2 SNEGSKA come from the germline V gene (reference sequence). The V end was cut by 1 base, the J end by 8 bases, with 7 bases between. This CDR3 is built from 11 residues. Here the CDR3 reads CSARGGVTQYF. The CDR3 DNA is TGCAGTGCTAGAGGGGGGGTTACGCAGTATTTT.

This clonotype turned up a few times. The gene calls are TRBV6-1 and TRBJ1-1; the D gene is possibly TRBD1 (6 bases). Trimming cost V 3 bases and J 3 bases, with 8 bases left between them. The germline gives CDR1 MNHNS, CDR2 SASEGT. This CDR3 is built from 13 residues. CDR3 in amino acids: CASSDRGHTEAFF. CDR3 in DNA: TGTGCCAGCAGTGACAGGGGCCACACTGAAGCTTTCTTT.

The chain uses TRBV6-5 and TRBJ2-7, with a weak D call TRBD2 (6 bases). With the DNA end fitting TRBJ2-1 better, the J assignment may be wrong. Germline CDR1 is MNHEY and CDR2 is SVGAGI. This CDR3 contains 17 residues. CDR3 region: CASSYSTGTGGYNEQFF. Written as DNA, the CDR3 is TGTGCCAGCAGTTACTCGACCGGGACTGGGGGATACAATGAGCAGTTCTTC.

This clonotype was observed at least ten times. The chain employs TRBV12-3 or TRBV12-4 and TRBJ2-7; D gene uncertain. Trimming cost V 5 bases and J 0 bases, with 5 bases left between them. The CDR3 sequence is 12 residues long. The CDR3 DNA follows: TGTGCCAGCAGTGTCAACTCCTACGAGCAGTACTTC. Translated: CASSVNSYEQYF.

The chain links TRBV3-1 to TRBJ2-7, with D perhaps matching TRBD1 or TRBD2 (5 bases each). The V gene lost 3 bases and the J gene lost 2 bases, with 11 bases spanning the gap. Germline CDR1 and CDR2: LGHDT and YNNKEL (reference sequence). The CDR3 is made up of 14 amino acids. The CDR3, as DNA: TGTGCCAGCAGCCAGGGGGACCATACCTACGAGCAGTACTTC. Its translation is CASSQGDHTYEQYF.

A few counts support this clonotype. The V and J genes are TRBV4-1 and TRBJ2-7, with 7 bases aligning to TRBD2. The CDR3 has 15 amino acids. V lost 1 base to trimming and J lost 2 bases; unmatched junction nucleotides: 5. CDR1 and CDR2 (germline): MGHRA, YSYEKL. The CDR3 coding sequence is TGCGCCAGCAGCCAAGTTTCTAGCGGTGCCTACGAGCAGTACTTC. Translated, it gives CASSQVSSGAYEQYF.

As regards this clonotype: The junction differs from germline at one of its ends, possibly a read error. The chain is built from TRBV4-3 and TRBJ1-5, with D perhaps matching TRBD1 (6 bases). The CDR3 loop spans 17 amino acids. From germline, CDR1 is LGHNA and CDR2 YSLEER. The CDR3 DNA follows: TGCGCCAGCAGCCGGGTATACGGAGGGGGAAGCAATCAGCCTCAGCATTTT. Translated: CASSRVYGGGSNQPQHF.

This clonotype was observed a handful of times. The chain carries TRBV11-1 and TRBJ1-4, with 11 bases lining up with TRBD1. CDR3 length: 20 residues. J gave up 2 bases and V 5 bases, and 16 bases lay outside the gene matches. Germline CDR1 is SGHAT and CDR2 is FQDESV (reference sequence). The CDR3 nucleotides read TGTGCCAGCAGCAAAACCCGCGGACAGGGGGCTAAAGAGACTAATGAAAAACTGTTTTTT. Its protein is CASSKTRGQGAKETNEKLFF.

This clonotype was picked up a small number of times. The CDR3 DNA sequence: TGTGCCAGCAGCAAAATGCCCGGGACGGAGGAGACCCAGTACTTC. This translates into CASSKMPGTEETQYF. V gene TRBV21-1 combines with J gene TRBJ2-5; TRBD1 is the table's D call, not checked against the DNA. TRBV21-1 is tagged as a pseudogene. This CDR3 is built from 15 residues.

The rearrangement joins TRBV11-3 to TRBJ2-3; 7 nucleotides line up with TRBD2. The germline V gene encodes CDR1 SGHNT and CDR2 YENEEA. The CDR3 totals 15 residues. J was trimmed by 6 bases and V by 6 bases; bases with no gene match: 12. The CDR3 loop reads CASRDSAGPSDTQYF. CDR3 bases: TGTGCCAGCAGAGACTCAGCGGGGCCCTCCGATACGCAGTATTTT.

This clonotype was recorded a few times. One junction end does not reproduce the germline sequence, and a read error may be involved. The rearrangement joins TRBV4-3 to TRBJ2-5; 10 nucleotides agree with TRBD1. The end of the DNA fits TRBJ2-1 better, so the J call may be wrong. The germline CDR1 and CDR2 sequences are LGHNA and YSLEER. The CDR3 is 15 residues long. The CDR3 DNA reads TGCGCCAGCAGCCAAGACGGGACAGGGGTCAATGGGCAGTTCTTC. Residues: CASSQDGTGVNGQFF.

This clonotype was detected a few times. V gene TRBV7-9 combines with J gene TRBJ1-2; D gene uncertain. Germline CDR1 and CDR2: SEHNR and FQNEAQ (reference sequence). The CDR3 runs 12 residues. Trimming removed 5 bases from V and 6 bases from J, with 10 bases in between. The CDR3 nucleotides read TGTGCCAGCAGCCTCATGGATAATGGCTACACCTTC. This translates into CASSLMDNGYTF. The full variable domain, in which reference TRBV7-9 and TRBJ1-2 provide the parts outside the CDR3, is DTGVSQNPRHKITKRGQNVTFRCDPISEHNRLYWYRQTLGQGPEFLTYFQNEAQLEKSRLLSDRFSAERPKGSFSTLEIQRTEQGDSAMYLCASSLMDNGYTFGSGTRLTVV.

This clonotype was recorded a few times. V gene TRBV29-1 combines with J gene TRBJ2-6; 8 bases are shared with TRBD1. CDR1 SQVTM and CDR2 ANQGSEA come from the germline V gene. The junction had 6 bases not matched to a gene; V was cut back by 6 bases and J by 2 bases. The CDR3 extends over 15 amino acids. CDR3 in DNA: TGCAGCGTAAAACAGGGGGGACCTGGGGCCAACGTCCTGACTTTC. This encodes CSVKQGGPGANVLTF.

This clonotype was counted only a few times. V is TRBV20-1 and J is TRBJ2-1, with D perhaps matching TRBD1 or TRBD2 (5 bases each). The tail of the sequence fits TRBJ2-7 better, so the J call may be wrong. CDR1 is DFQATT and CDR2 is SNEGSKA in the germline V gene (reference sequence). This CDR3 comprises 12 residues. This CDR3 is CGVRGDSYEQYF. The CDR3 region has the DNA TGCGGTGTCCGAGGGGACTCCTACGAGCAGTACTTC.

The chain carries TRBV9 and TRBJ2-7, with 12 nucleotides matching TRBD1. Germline trimming cut 3 bases from V and 7 bases from J; bases unmatched to any gene: 5. Germline-derived CDR1 and CDR2 are SGDLS and YYNGEE. The CDR3 runs 14 residues. CDR3 coding DNA: TGTGCCAGCAGCGCGGGACAGGGGGCTGGAGAGCAGTACTTC. Protein: CASSAGQGAGEQYF.

The sample holds a few counts of this clonotype. V gene TRBV28 combines with J gene TRBJ1-2; unclear D gene. Trimming cost V 4 bases and J 8 bases, with 20 bases left between them. Germline-derived CDR1 and CDR2 are MDHEN and SYDVKM. The CDR3 contains 15 residues. CDR3 protein: CASSSELTPGGGYTF. DNA of the CDR3: TGTGCCAGCAGTTCCGAACTGACACCCGGAGGGGGCTACACCTTC.

The rearrangement joins TRBV29-1 to TRBJ2-1; tentatively, D is TRBD1 (6 bases). V was pared by 7 bases and J by 0 bases, with 22 bases between. CDR1 and CDR2 (germline): SQVTM, ANQGSEA. This CDR3 comprises 17 residues. CDR3 region: CSGYKRTVPSSYNEQFF. The CDR3 DNA reads as TGCAGCGGATACAAGAGGACAGTACCGAGCTCCTACAATGAGCAGTTCTTC.

The chain couples TRBV4-3 to TRBJ1-5, with 10 bases aligning to TRBD1. The germline V gene has CDR1 LGHNA and CDR2 YSLEER. The trim removed 1 base at V and 9 bases at J, leaving 0 bases unmatched. The CDR3 loop spans 13 amino acids. The CDR3: CASSQGTGGPQHF. CDR3 bases: TGCGCCAGCAGCCAAGGGACAGGGGGGCCCCAGCATTTT.

V is TRBV7-8 and J is TRBJ2-5, with D perhaps given as TRBD1 or TRBD2 (5 bases each). Between the trimmed V and J ends, which lost 0 bases and 1 base, there was a span of 12 bases. The CDR3 consists of 16 residues. CDR1 SGHVS and CDR2 FQNEAQ come from the germline V gene. The CDR3 coding sequence is TGTGCCAGCAGCTTAGCCCCGATGGGGGTCCAAGAGACCCAGTACTTC. Its translation is CASSLAPMGVQETQYF.

This clonotype occurred a few times. Here the CDR3 reads CATIEGSEAFF. The CDR3 DNA reads as TGTGCCACCATCGAGGGTTCTGAAGCTTTCTTT. This chain joins TRBV24-1 and TRBJ1-1; unclear D gene. Deletions cut 8 bases from V and 6 bases from J, with 9 bases between. The germline V gene has CDR1 KGHDR and CDR2 SFDVKD. This CDR3 has 11 residues.

V gene TRBV4-1 combines with J gene TRBJ2-5; the D is unclear. The DNA end is more similar to TRBJ2-7, so the J call may be wrong. Germline values: CDR1 MGHRA, CDR2 YSYEKL. The CDR3 runs 17 residues. The CDR3 coding sequence is TGCGCCAGCAGCCAAGATCTTGGCTTTTTCGCCCCGGACGAGCAGTACTTC. Residues: CASSQDLGFFAPDEQYF.

The chain couples TRBV29-1 to TRBJ2-1, with TRBD2 matching 7 bases. This CDR3 spans 17 amino acids. CDR1 and CDR2 from the germline V gene are SQVTM and ANQGSEA. The ends lost 0 bases at V and 7 bases at J; junction bases unmatched: 15. DNA for the CDR3: TGCAGCGTTGAAGATTTGTATGCGGGAGTAGGAAAGAATGAGCAGTTCTTC. It is translated as CSVEDLYAGVGKNEQFF.

The V and J genes are TRBV3-1 and TRBJ1-1; D gene unclear. CDR1 and CDR2 (germline): LGHDT, YNNKEL (reference sequence). The V gene lost 3 bases and the J gene lost 5 bases, with 10 bases spanning the gap. The CDR3 is 13 residues long. The CDR3 sequence is CASSQDQSTEAFF. DNA for the CDR3: TGTGCCAGCAGCCAGGACCAATCTACTGAAGCTTTCTTT. Based on the CDR3 plus reference TRBV3-1 and TRBJ1-1, the full variable domain is DTAVSQTPKYLVTQMGNDKSIKCEQNLGHDTMYWYKQDSKKFLKIMFSYNNKELIINETVPNRFSPKSPDKAHLNLHINSLELGDSAVYFCASSQDQSTEAFFGQGTRLTVV.

This clonotype appeared a few times. This chain connects TRBV7-2 to TRBJ2-7; unclear D gene. Trimming cost V 8 bases and J 2 bases, with 22 bases left between them. Germline CDR1 and CDR2: SGHTA and FQGNSA. CDR3 size: 16 residues. CDR3 sequence: CASRESPLTATYEQYF. CDR3 sequence (DNA): TGTGCCAGCCGCGAATCACCTTTGACGGCCACCTACGAGCAGTACTTC.

The genes are TRBV6-1 and TRBJ2-7, with D unclear. The CDR3 spans 17 residues. V was shortened by 7 bases and J by 3 bases, with 25 bases between the two germline ends. In germline, CDR1 is MNHNS, CDR2 SASEGT. CDR3 coding DNA: TGTGCCAGCAACGAAATCCGGCCTCCCATAACCGGCTACGAGCAGTACTTC. Its protein product is CASNEIRPPITGYEQYF.